This T cell receptor (beta chain) was found in a study of naive and memory T cell subsets. The beta constant-region primer was an equimolar mix of two oligonucleotides covering TRBC1 and TRBC2. One entry per CDR3 protein, called by TCRdb with MiXCR from the UMI-ligation and nested PCR reads. The data contain over 25,000 distinct CDR3 sequences, about 10% of them singletons. Whole-study results and caveats: In naive cells, over 85% of TCR sequences were seen only once.

From the second PCR step, alpha and beta chains were amplified apart. This clonotype was recorded many times. Antigen: not known. The CDR3 has 15 residues. Trimming removed 1 base at V and 0 bases at J, with 8 bases between. The chain has TRBV12-3 or TRBV12-4 and TRBJ2-3; tentatively, D is TRBD2 (6 bases). Sequenced input: effector memory CD4+ T cells from blood. The subset here: effector memory, CD45RA- CD27-. This receptor was obtained from a human donor in good health. DNA of the CDR3: TGTGCCAGCAGTTTAGGGAGCGGGAGCACAGATACGCAGTATTTT. Amino acids: CASSLGSGSTDTQYF.